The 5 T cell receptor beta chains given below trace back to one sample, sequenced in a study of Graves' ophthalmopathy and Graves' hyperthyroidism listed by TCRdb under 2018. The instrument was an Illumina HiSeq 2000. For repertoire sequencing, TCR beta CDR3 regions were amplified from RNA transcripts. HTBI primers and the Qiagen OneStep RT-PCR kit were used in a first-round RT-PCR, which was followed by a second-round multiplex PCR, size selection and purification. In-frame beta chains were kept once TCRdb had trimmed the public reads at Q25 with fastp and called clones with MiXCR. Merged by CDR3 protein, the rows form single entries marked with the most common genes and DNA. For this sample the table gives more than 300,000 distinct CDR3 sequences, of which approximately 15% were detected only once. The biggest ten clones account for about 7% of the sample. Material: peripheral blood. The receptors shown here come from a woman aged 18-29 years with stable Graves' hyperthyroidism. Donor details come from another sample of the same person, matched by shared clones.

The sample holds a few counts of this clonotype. CDR3 DNA: TGTGCCAGCAGCTTGGGGTACAGGGGAGGTAGCAATCAGCCCCAGCATTTT. Translated: CASSLGYRGGSNQPQHF. This chain uses TRBV5-4 with TRBJ1-5; 7 bases map to TRBD1. The junction had 6 bases not matched to a gene; V was cut back by 0 bases and J by 0 bases. Germline loops: CDR1 SGHNT, CDR2 YYREEE (reference sequence). The CDR3 runs 17 residues.

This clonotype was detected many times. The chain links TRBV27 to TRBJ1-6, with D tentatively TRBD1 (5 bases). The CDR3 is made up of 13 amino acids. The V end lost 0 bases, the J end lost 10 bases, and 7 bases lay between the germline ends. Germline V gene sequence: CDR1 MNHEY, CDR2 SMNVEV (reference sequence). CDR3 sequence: CASSLSGESPLHF. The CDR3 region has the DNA TGTGCCAGCAGTTTATCGGGGGAATCACCCCTCCACTTT.

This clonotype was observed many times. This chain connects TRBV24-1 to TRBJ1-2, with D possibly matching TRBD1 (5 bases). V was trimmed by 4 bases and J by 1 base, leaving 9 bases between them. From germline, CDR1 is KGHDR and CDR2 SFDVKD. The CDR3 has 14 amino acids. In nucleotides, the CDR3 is TGTGCCACCAGTGACCAGGGACTTAACTATGGCTACACCTTC. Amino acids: CATSDQGLNYGYTF.

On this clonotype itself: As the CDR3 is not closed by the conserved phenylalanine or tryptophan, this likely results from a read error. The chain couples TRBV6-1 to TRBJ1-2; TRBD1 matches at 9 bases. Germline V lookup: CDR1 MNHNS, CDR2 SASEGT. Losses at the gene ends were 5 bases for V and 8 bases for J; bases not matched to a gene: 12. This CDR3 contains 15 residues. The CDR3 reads CASSPTGGNLWGYTV. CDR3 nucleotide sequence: TGTGCCAGCAGTCCTACAGGGGGCAACTTGTGGGGCTACACCGTC.

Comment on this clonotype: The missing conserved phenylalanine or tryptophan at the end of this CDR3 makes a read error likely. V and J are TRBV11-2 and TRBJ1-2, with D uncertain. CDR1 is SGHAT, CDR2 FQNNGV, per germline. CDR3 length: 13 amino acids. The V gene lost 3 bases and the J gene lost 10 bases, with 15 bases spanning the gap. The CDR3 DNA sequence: TGTGCCAGCAGCTTCTCTTCTTCAAGTGACTACACCCTC. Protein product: CASSFSSSSDYTL.